This entry lists 18 T cell receptor beta chains sequenced from one sample in a study of radiation and T cells in renal cell carcinoma. Time point specified: blood 2 weeks post-SBRT. Treatment meaning: 15 Gy SBRT to primary tumor, nephrectomy 4 weeks later. Data came from immunoSEQ multiplex PCR; TCRdb stores just in-frame clones and leaves some out. The sample lists 150,000 or so clones; roughly 86% were seen once. The specimen comprised blood, sampled from a patient whose treatment included radiotherapy and nephrectomy. The receptors derive from a woman aged 45-59 years with renal cell carcinoma.

The chain uses TRBV14 and TRBJ1-6; the D gene is possibly TRBD1 (6 bases). The CDR3 extends over 21 amino acids. From germline, CDR1 is SGHDN and CDR2 FVKESK. Trimming shortened V by 1 base and J by 0 bases, and 22 bases separated the two germline ends. The CDR3 loop is CASSQGATGWLRSSYNSPLHF. In DNA, the CDR3 is TGTGCCAGCAGCCAAGGTGCTACAGGGTGGCTGAGGAGCTCCTATAATTCACCCCTCCACTTT. Full variable domain (missing parts from reference TRBV14 and TRBJ1-6): EAGVTQFPSHSVIEKGQTVTLRCDPISGHDNLYWYRRVMGKEIKFLLHFVKESKQDESGMPNNRFLAERTGGTYSTLKVQPAELEDSGVYFCASSQGATGWLRSSYNSPLHFGNGTRLTVT.

The gene calls are TRBV19 and TRBJ1-2, with 9 bases matching TRBD1. CDR1 and CDR2 from the germline V gene are LNHDA and SQIVND (reference sequence). J gave up 7 bases and V 8 bases, and 14 bases lay outside the gene matches. The CDR3 runs 15 residues. CDR3 region: CASSGVDRGSFGYTF. The DNA of the CDR3 is TGTGCCAGTTCCGGAGTAGACAGGGGGTCTTTTGGCTACACCTTC.

V is TRBV19 and J is TRBJ1-2; D uncertain. The CDR3 runs 13 residues. Per the germline V gene, CDR1 is LNHDA and CDR2 is SQIVND (reference sequence). V gave up 5 bases and J gave up 3 bases, with 10 bases separating them. CDR3 residues: CASSSEQHYGYTF. The DNA of the CDR3 is TGTGCCAGTAGTTCCGAGCAGCACTATGGCTACACCTTC.

The genes are TRBV5-3 and TRBJ2-2; TRBD2 matches at 8 bases. TRBV5-3 is sorted into the ORF group, with uncertain function. The trim removed 6 bases at V and 5 bases at J, leaving 12 bases unmatched. The CDR3 is 16 residues long. This chain's CDR3 is CARIPCRGGDTGELFF. The CDR3 bases are TGTGCCAGAATTCCCTGCCGGGGGGGCGATACCGGGGAGCTGTTTTTT.

V and J are TRBV4-2 and TRBJ2-5, with TRBD2 identical over 8 bases. This CDR3 is 14 amino acids long. Germline V gives CDR1 LGHNA, CDR2 YNFKEQ. J was trimmed by 5 bases and V by 3 bases; bases with no gene match: 5. The CDR3, as DNA: TGTGCCAGCAGCCAGTCGGGGGGGCGGGAGACCCAGTACTTC. Translation gives CASSQSGGRETQYF.

This clone was seen a single time. The V and J genes are TRBV10-3 and TRBJ1-1, with 12 bases lining up with TRBD1. Germline CDR1 and CDR2: ENHRY and SYGVKD. The CDR3 runs 13 residues. V shed 6 bases and J 6 bases; nucleotides not matched to a gene: 2. CDR3 sequence: CAIRGQGAAEAFF. Written as DNA, the CDR3 is TGTGCCATCAGGGGACAGGGGGCAGCTGAAGCTTTCTTT.

In its sample, this clone was seen a few times. The chain recombines TRBV12-5 with TRBJ2-5; 8 nucleotides agree with TRBD1. This CDR3 region has 15 residues. V gave up 3 bases and J gave up 1 base; unmatched junction bases: 4. The germline gives CDR1 LGHNT, CDR2 FRNRAP. This CDR3 is CASGFGTGFQETQYF. In DNA, the CDR3 is TGTGCTAGTGGTTTTGGGACAGGCTTCCAAGAGACCCAGTACTTC.

The chain carries TRBV9 and TRBJ1-2; no clear D. Germline V gene sequence: CDR1 SGDLS, CDR2 YYNGEE. This CDR3 has 13 amino acids. V dropped 0 bases and J dropped 4 bases, with 7 bases sitting between them. The CDR3 loop is CASSVDPLYGYTF. In DNA, the CDR3 is TGTGCCAGCAGCGTAGACCCTCTCTATGGCTACACCTTC.

The chain carries TRBV5-8 and TRBJ2-5; no clear D gene. The tail of the sequence fits TRBJ2-7 better, so the J call may be wrong. The CDR3 is 11 amino acids. The V gene's germline CDR1 is SGHTS and CDR2 YDEGEE. The CDR3 nucleotides are TGTGCCAGCAGCTTGGTATACGAGCAGTACTTC. Its translation: CASSLVYEQYF.

This chain uses TRBV5-6 with TRBJ1-3, with D maybe TRBD1 (6 bases). Per the germline V gene, CDR1 is SGHDT and CDR2 is YYEEEE. This CDR3 is 16 amino acids long. The V gene lost 4 bases and the J gene lost 0 bases, with 14 bases spanning the gap. CDR3 in amino acids: CASSGLTGSSGNTIYF. The DNA of the CDR3 is TGTGCCAGCAGCGGGTTAACAGGGAGCTCTGGAAACACCATATATTTT.

This chain joins TRBV4-3 and TRBJ2-3; D tentatively reads TRBD1 or TRBD2 (5 bases each). V dropped 0 bases and J dropped 6 bases, with 10 bases sitting between them. CDR3 length: 14 residues. Germline V gives CDR1 LGHNA, CDR2 YSLEER. The CDR3: CASSQDKWGDTQYF. The CDR3 DNA reads as TGCGCCAGCAGCCAAGACAAATGGGGGGATACGCAGTATTTT.

The sample holds one count of this clone. The genes are TRBV19 and TRBJ1-1; weak D call: TRBD1 (5 bases). The ends were cut back, 4 bases at V and 7 bases at J, with 13 bases in the middle. The CDR3 covers 13 residues. Germline V gene data show CDR1 as LNHDA and CDR2 as SQIVND (reference sequence). The CDR3 coding sequence is TGTGCCAGTAGTAAAAGAGGGGCCGGTGAAGCTTTCTTT. It translates to CASSKRGAGEAFF. Variable domain in full (rest from reference TRBV19 and TRBJ1-1): DGGITQSPKYLFRKEGQNVTLSCEQNLNHDAMYWYRQDPGQGLRLIYYSQIVNDFQKGDIAEGYSVSREKKESFPLTVTSAQKNPTAFYLCASSKRGAGEAFFGQGTRLTVV.

The chain is built from TRBV7-2 and TRBJ2-5; 7 bases fit TRBD2. V lost 5 bases to trimming and J lost 5 bases; unmatched junction nucleotides: 8. This CDR3 is built from 14 residues. Germline CDR1 reads SGHTA; CDR2 reads FQGNSA. This chain's CDR3 is CASSTIWGGETQYF. DNA for the CDR3: TGTGCCAGCAGCACCATATGGGGGGGGGAGACCCAGTACTTC.

The J gene is TRBJ2-2, the V gene TRBV5-6; either TRBD1 or TRBD2 may supply D (5 bases each). V was trimmed by 4 bases and J by 3 bases, leaving 19 bases between them. The V gene's germline CDR1 is SGHDT and CDR2 YYEEEE. This CDR3 contains 17 residues. CDR3 amino acids: CASSPTPWGSHTGELFF. CDR3 DNA sequence: TGTGCCAGCAGCCCGACCCCGTGGGGGTCTCACACCGGGGAGCTGTTTTTT.

The chain recombines TRBV7-6 with TRBJ2-1, with D maybe TRBD2 (5 bases). The CDR3 runs 15 residues. The germline gives CDR1 SGHVS, CDR2 FNYEAQ. Deletions cut 7 bases from V and 0 bases from J, with 13 bases between. Here the CDR3 DNA reads TGTGCCAGCACACAGCGGACGTACTCCTACAATGAGCAGTTCTTC. Residues: CASTQRTYSYNEQFF.

V and J are TRBV6-1 and TRBJ1-4; D not certain. Germline V gene lookup returns CDR1 MNHNS and CDR2 SASEGT. CDR3 size: 15 residues. Trimming stripped 9 bases from V and 0 bases from J, with 14 bases between. CDR3 loop: CASLGGIATNEKLFF. The CDR3 nucleotides are TGTGCCAGTCTCGGAGGGATCGCAACTAATGAAAAACTGTTTTTT.

This clone has only one observation. The chain recombines TRBV4-3 with TRBJ2-7; TRBD1 matches at 8 bases. With V trimmed by 4 bases and J by 0 bases, 2 bases remained unmatched. The CDR3 has 14 residues. CDR1 and CDR2 from the germline V gene are LGHNA and YSLEER. CDR3 bases: TGCGCCAGCAGCCTGGACAGGGACTCCTACGAGCAGTACTTC. Its translation is CASSLDRDSYEQYF.

CDR3 amino acids: CASTPGPYGYTF. In nucleotides, the CDR3 is TGTGCCAGCACCCCAGGACCCTATGGCTACACCTTC. The chain combines TRBV28 with TRBJ1-2; D unclear. Germline V gene data show CDR1 as MDHEN and CDR2 as SYDVKM. The CDR3 spans 12 residues. With 7 bases removed from V and 4 bases from J, the gap between germline ends came to 10 bases.